The clone carrying this TCR beta chain has only one observation. This sample was included in a study of T cell changes during pregnancy in multiple sclerosis. The protocol was immunoSEQ multiplex PCR, while the TCRdb copy is restricted to in-frame clones and leaves out a portion. The sample has about 89,000 clones; about 92% are singletons. This CDR3 is 13 amino acids long. In germline, CDR1 is MNHEY, CDR2 SMNVEV (reference sequence). J lost 5 bases, V lost 5 bases, and 3 bases had no gene match. The chain employs TRBV27 and TRBJ1-2; 9 bases are a match to TRBD1. Sequenced material: peripheral blood, taken after pregnancy. This clonotype was obtained from a female donor in good health, enrolled as a control in a pregnancy study. In nucleotides, the CDR3 is TGTGCCAGCAGTCCGGGACAGGGATATGGCTACACCTTC. It is translated as CASSPGQGYGYTF.